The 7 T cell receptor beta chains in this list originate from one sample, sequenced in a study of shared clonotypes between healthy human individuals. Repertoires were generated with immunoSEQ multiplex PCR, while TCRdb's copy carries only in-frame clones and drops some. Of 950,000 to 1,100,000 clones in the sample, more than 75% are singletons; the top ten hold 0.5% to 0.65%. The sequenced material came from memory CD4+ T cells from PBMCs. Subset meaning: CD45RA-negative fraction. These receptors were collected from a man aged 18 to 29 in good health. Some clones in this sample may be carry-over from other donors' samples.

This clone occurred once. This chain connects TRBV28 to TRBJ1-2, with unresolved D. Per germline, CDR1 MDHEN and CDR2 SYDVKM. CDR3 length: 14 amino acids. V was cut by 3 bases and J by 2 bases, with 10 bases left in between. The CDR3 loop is CASSLYVGNYGYTF. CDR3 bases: TGTGCCAGCAGTTTGTATGTGGGGAACTATGGCTACACCTTC.

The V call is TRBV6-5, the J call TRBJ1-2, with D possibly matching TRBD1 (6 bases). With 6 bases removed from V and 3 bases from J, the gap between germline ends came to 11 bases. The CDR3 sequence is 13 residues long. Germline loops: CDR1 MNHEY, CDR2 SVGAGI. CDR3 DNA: TGTGCCAGCAGCATACGGACAGACTATGGCTACACCTTC. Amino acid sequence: CASSIRTDYGYTF.

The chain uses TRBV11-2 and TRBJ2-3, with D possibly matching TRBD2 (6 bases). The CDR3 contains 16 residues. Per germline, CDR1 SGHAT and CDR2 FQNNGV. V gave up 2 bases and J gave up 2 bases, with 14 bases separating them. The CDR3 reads CASSLTPGLPTDTQYF. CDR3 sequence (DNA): TGTGCCAGCAGCTTAACTCCGGGACTTCCCACAGATACGCAGTATTTT.

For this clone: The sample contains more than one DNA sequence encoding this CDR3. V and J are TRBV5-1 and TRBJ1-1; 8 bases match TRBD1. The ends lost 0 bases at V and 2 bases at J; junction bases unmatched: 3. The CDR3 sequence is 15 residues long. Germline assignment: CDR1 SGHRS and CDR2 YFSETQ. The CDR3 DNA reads TGCGCCAGCAGCTTGGCCCCAGGGGGCAACACTGAAGCTTTCTTT. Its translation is CASSLAPGGNTEAFF.

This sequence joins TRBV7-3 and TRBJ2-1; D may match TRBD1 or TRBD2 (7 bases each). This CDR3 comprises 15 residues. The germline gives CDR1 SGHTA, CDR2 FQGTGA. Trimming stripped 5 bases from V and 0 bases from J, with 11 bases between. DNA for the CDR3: TGTGCCAGCAGCCTCAGGGGGGGCTCCTACAATGAGCAGTTCTTC. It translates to CASSLRGGSYNEQFF.

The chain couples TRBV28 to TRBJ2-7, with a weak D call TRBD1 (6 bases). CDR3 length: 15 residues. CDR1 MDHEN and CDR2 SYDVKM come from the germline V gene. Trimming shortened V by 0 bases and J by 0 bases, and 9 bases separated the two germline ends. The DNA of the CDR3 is TGTGCCAGCAGTTTATGGGGGGACAACTCCTACGAGCAGTACTTC. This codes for CASSLWGDNSYEQYF.

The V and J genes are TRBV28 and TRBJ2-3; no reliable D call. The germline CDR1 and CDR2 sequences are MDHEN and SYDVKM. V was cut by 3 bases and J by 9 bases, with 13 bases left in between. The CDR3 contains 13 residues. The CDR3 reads CASSFFHERTQYF. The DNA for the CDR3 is TGTGCCAGCAGTTTTTTTCACGAGAGGACGCAGTATTTT.